This passage covers 24 T cell receptor beta chains from one sample sequenced in a study of blood T cell repertoires in COVID-19. Libraries were prepared by immunoSEQ multiplex PCR; TCRdb keeps only in-frame clonotypes and omits some of them. Of about 170,000 clones listed, 80% to 90% were seen once; the top ten hold about 2%. Sample: peripheral blood. The receptor source for this set is a woman aged 80 or over with acute or convalescent COVID-19.

This sequence joins TRBV3-1 (or the pseudogene TRBV3-2) and TRBJ2-3; 10 bases match TRBD2. J lost 0 bases, V lost 1 base, and 4 bases had no gene match. Germline lookup yields CDR1 LGHDT and CDR2 YNNKEL (reference sequence). The length of the CDR3 is 17 residues. CDR3 amino acids: CASSQASGSPSTDTQYF. The CDR3 nucleotides are TGTGCCAGCAGCCAAGCTAGCGGGAGTCCTAGCACAGATACGCAGTATTTT.

The chain recombines TRBV28 with TRBJ1-5; possible D gene TRBD1, 5 bases. The CDR3 extends over 14 amino acids. With 3 bases removed from V and 6 bases from J, the gap between germline ends came to 12 bases. Germline assignment: CDR1 MDHEN and CDR2 SYDVKM. For the CDR3, the DNA is TGTGCCAGCAGTTTGAGGCCAGGGTTTCAGCCCCAGCATTTT. Residues: CASSLRPGFQPQHF.

The chain combines TRBV4-3 with TRBJ1-1; possibly TRBD1 for D (5 bases). CDR3 length: 15 amino acids. Germline CDR1 and CDR2: LGHNA and YSLEER. V gave up 0 bases and J gave up 6 bases, with 14 bases separating them. The CDR3 DNA is TGCGCCAGCAGCCAAGAACCCCAGGGTTGGGCTGAAGCTTTCTTT. Translated, it gives CASSQEPQGWAEAFF.

The V and J genes are TRBV29-1 and TRBJ1-1; 7 bases map to TRBD1. The trim removed 5 bases at V and 6 bases at J, leaving 9 bases unmatched. Germline loops: CDR1 SQVTM, CDR2 ANQGSEA. This CDR3 comprises 13 residues. CDR3: CSVRQGPKAEAFF. Written as DNA, the CDR3 is TGCAGCGTTCGACAGGGACCGAAGGCTGAAGCTTTCTTT.

V usage is TRBV30 and J usage is TRBJ1-3; TRBD1 is a possible D gene (5 bases). V gave up 2 bases and J gave up 3 bases, with 11 bases separating them. The CDR3 totals 14 residues. Germline V gene data show CDR1 as GTSNPN and CDR2 as SVGIG (reference sequence). As DNA, the CDR3 is TGTGCCTGGAGTTGGGGGGGAATTGGAAACACCATATATTTT. Amino acids: CAWSWGGIGNTIYF.

The CDR3 reads CASSRTGANTGELFF. CDR3 nucleotide sequence: TGTGCCAGCAGCCGGACAGGGGCCAACACCGGGGAGCTGTTTTTT. This sequence joins TRBV3-1 (or the pseudogene TRBV3-2) and TRBJ2-2, with 9 bases that match TRBD1. Looked up from germline, CDR1 is LGHDT and CDR2 is YNNKEL (reference sequence). This CDR3 contains 15 residues. V dropped 4 bases and J dropped 2; count of bases not matched to a gene: 2.

The V and J genes are TRBV7-6 and TRBJ2-5; TRBD2 matches 9 bases. The junction had 6 bases not matched to a gene; V was cut back by 3 bases and J by 1 base. The germline V gene encodes CDR1 SGHVS and CDR2 FNYEAQ. The CDR3 sequence is 16 residues long. CDR3 region: CASSLGSGGFQETQYF. CDR3 DNA: TGTGCCAGCAGCTTGGGTAGCGGGGGTTTCCAAGAGACCCAGTACTTC.

The chain combines TRBV29-1 with TRBJ2-7; 14 positions match TRBD2. The V and J ends lost 6 bases and 6 bases, in that order; junction bases with no gene match: 7. The length of the CDR3 is 14 residues. Per germline, CDR1 SQVTM and CDR2 ANQGSEA. CDR3 DNA: TGCAGCGTCAACCCCGGACTAGCGGGGGGCGAGCAGTACTTC. It yields the protein CSVNPGLAGGEQYF.

The chain links TRBV7-2 to TRBJ2-7; TRBD2 aligns across 7 bases. Per germline, CDR1 SGHTA and CDR2 FQGNSA. The CDR3 contains 15 residues. Trimming removed 3 bases from V and 3 bases from J; junction bases left unmatched: 8. The CDR3 nucleotides read TGTGCCAGCAGCTTTACGGGAGGCCTGAGCTACGAGCAGTACTTC. Translating it yields CASSFTGGLSYEQYF.

The chain has TRBV18 and TRBJ2-7, with D perhaps TRBD1 (6 bases). CDR3 size: 14 residues. V lost 1 base to trimming and J lost 7 bases, with 14 bases between them. CDR1 is KGHSH, CDR2 LQKENI, per germline. In nucleotides, the CDR3 is TGTGCCAGCTCACCACTCCCAGGGGCGGAGGAGCAGTACTTC. Residues: CASSPLPGAEEQYF.

The gene calls are TRBV6-6 and TRBJ2-2, with D possibly being TRBD1 (5 bases). CDR3 size: 15 residues. V was shortened by 7 bases and J by 0 bases, with 12 bases between the two germline ends. Germline assignment: CDR1 MNHNY and CDR2 SVGAGI (reference sequence). CDR3 loop: CASTLDTTNTGELFF. The CDR3 DNA reads as TGTGCCAGCACCCTGGACACCACGAACACCGGGGAGCTGTTTTTT.

The chain combines TRBV9 with TRBJ2-1; weak D call: TRBD1 (7 bases). V was shortened by 3 bases and J by 3 bases, with 16 bases between the two germline ends. The CDR3 is made up of 16 amino acids. The germline gives CDR1 SGDLS, CDR2 YYNGEE. The CDR3, as DNA: TGTGCCAGCAGCGCACGGGGGACAGCCCGCTACAATGAGCAGTTCTTC. Protein product: CASSARGTARYNEQFF.

The sample holds a few counts of this clone. The chain joins TRBV15 to TRBJ2-1; 11 bases line up with TRBD2. Trimming at V came to 6 bases and at J to 7 bases, leaving 11 bases not matched to a gene. This CDR3 comprises 16 residues. Germline V gene sequence: CDR1 LNHNV, CDR2 YYDKDF (reference sequence). The CDR3 coding sequence is TGTGCCACCAGTTTGAGTAGCGGGAGGGCCTTTAATGAGCAGTTCTTC. Residues: CATSLSSGRAFNEQFF. Complete variable domain (other parts from reference TRBV15 and TRBJ2-1): DAMVIQNPRYQVTQFGKPVTLSCSQTLNHNVMYWYQQKSSQAPKLLFHYYDKDFNNEADTPDNFQSRRPNTSFCFLDIRSPGLGDTAMYLCATSLSSGRAFNEQFFGPGTRLTVL.

The rearrangement joins TRBV5-6 to TRBJ1-1, with D perhaps matching TRBD1 (5 bases). There are 16 residues in the CDR3. V lost 5 bases to trimming and J lost 0 bases, with 17 bases between them. Germline V gives CDR1 SGHDT, CDR2 YYEEEE. CDR3 protein: CASRGRLSRVNTEAFF. CDR3 bases: TGTGCCAGCAGGGGGCGATTGAGCCGGGTGAACACTGAAGCTTTCTTT.

The V and J genes are TRBV9 and TRBJ1-4; no reliable D call. The length of the CDR3 is 15 residues. Germline V gene lookup returns CDR1 SGDLS and CDR2 YYNGEE. V was pared by 1 base and J by 6 bases, with 13 bases between. The CDR3 sequence: CASSVLTGSHEKLFF. In DNA form, the CDR3 reads TGTGCCAGCAGCGTATTGACCGGGAGTCATGAAAAACTGTTTTTT.

The chain links TRBV5-4 to TRBJ2-5, with D perhaps TRBD2 (5 bases). Looked up from germline, CDR1 is SGHNT and CDR2 is YYREEE (reference sequence). With 9 bases removed from V and 2 bases from J, the gap between germline ends came to 20 bases. The CDR3 runs 15 residues. CDR3 nucleotides: TGTGCCACCAGACCCCTAGGAGGTCCACAAGAGACCCAGTACTTC. This translates into CATRPLGGPQETQYF.

The genes are TRBV7-2 and TRBJ1-2; D is ambiguous. Trimming shortened V by 5 bases and J by 7 bases, and 17 bases separated the two germline ends. The CDR3 contains 14 residues. Germline V gene sequence: CDR1 SGHTA, CDR2 FQGNSA. The CDR3 sequence is CASSSDYGDGGYTF. CDR3 nucleotides: TGTGCCAGCAGCAGCGACTATGGAGACGGTGGCTACACCTTC.

In its sample, this clone was seen a few times. V is TRBV28 and J is TRBJ1-5; D is unclear. This CDR3 contains 12 residues. Germline assignment: CDR1 MDHEN and CDR2 SYDVKM. Trimming took off 8 bases at V and 1 base at J, with 6 bases between the two ends. The CDR3 here is CASRGSNQPQHF. The CDR3 coding sequence is TGTGCCAGCCGAGGAAGCAATCAGCCCCAGCATTTT.

This CDR3 is CASSGTDYQPQHF. The CDR3 bases are TGTGCCAGCAGCGGGACAGACTATCAGCCCCAGCATTTT. This chain joins TRBV6-5 and TRBJ1-5; 7 bases are shared with TRBD1. CDR1 MNHEY and CDR2 SVGAGI come from the germline V gene. The CDR3 is 13 amino acids. Unmatched junction bases numbered 4, after V lost 6 bases and J lost 5 bases.

The chain has TRBV6-2 or TRBV6-3 and TRBJ2-1; 11 positions agree with TRBD2. The V and J ends lost 5 bases and 6 bases, in that order; junction bases with no gene match: 12. The CDR3 extends over 17 amino acids. Per germline, CDR1 MNHEY and CDR2 SVGEGT. The CDR3 nucleotides are TGTGCCAGCAGTCTCCATGATCTAGCGGGGGGTCTCAATGAGCAGTTCTTC. Translation: CASSLHDLAGGLNEQFF.

The chain couples TRBV5-1 to TRBJ2-2, with TRBD2 matching over 8 bases. The CDR3 consists of 14 residues. J gave up 6 bases and V 2 bases, and 3 bases lay outside the gene matches. CDR1 is SGHRS and CDR2 is YFSETQ in the germline V gene. CDR3 in DNA: TGCGCCAGCAGCTTTGGAGCGGGGGCCGGGGAGCTGTTTTTT. Translation: CASSFGAGAGELFF.

This clone was observed once. The chain employs TRBV2 and TRBJ1-6, with a tentative D call TRBD1 (6 bases). Germline V CDR1 and CDR2: SNHLY, FYNNEI. The CDR3 sequence is 19 residues long. The V end was cut by 5 bases, the J end by 0 bases, with 20 bases between. The CDR3 reads CASSFQGLERSSYNSPLHF. CDR3 DNA sequence: TGTGCCAGCAGTTTCCAGGGGCTCGAGAGGAGCTCCTATAATTCACCCCTCCACTTT.

The CDR3 DNA sequence: TGTGCCAGCAGCCCATTAGATAAGGCCAGGGATATCTATGGCTACACCTTC. Protein sequence: CASSPLDKARDIYGYTF. V and J are TRBV3-1 (or the pseudogene TRBV3-2) and TRBJ1-2; TRBD1 is a possible D gene (5 bases). CDR1 and CDR2 (germline): LGHDT, YNNKEL (reference sequence). V was cut by 4 bases and J by 4 bases, with 22 bases left in between. The CDR3 extends over 17 amino acids.

The chain links TRBV6-2 or TRBV6-3 to TRBJ2-1, with D possibly being TRBD1 (6 bases). The CDR3 loop spans 17 amino acids. Germline-derived CDR1 and CDR2 are MNHEY and SVGEGT. The ends were cut back, 2 bases at V and 6 bases at J, with 20 bases in the middle. The CDR3 DNA is TGTGCCAGCAGTTACCGCACGGCCGGGACAAAGGTCAATGAGCAGTTCTTC. It yields the protein CASSYRTAGTKVNEQFF.